A selection of T cell receptor beta chains follows, all from one sample in a study of T-cell memory formation after mild COVID-19. TCRdb re-called the 5' RACE reads through MiXCR, storing one row per CDR3 protein. This sample has about 560,000 distinct CDR3 sequences, with around 15% found just once. Sequenced input: PBMCs or a T cell subset sorted from them (not recorded which). These TCRs come from an adult woman who had mild COVID-19 (a few samples of this study predate the infection). Cell type and time point are not known. CDR3s include the opening cysteine and the closing phenylalanine or tryptophan. The D gene is left open where the match is weak. Rows may omit the clone size; those that give it use once, few, many or a size class.

j_gene: TRBJ2-7; d_gene: -; abundance: few; v_gene: TRBV3-1; CDR3aa: CASSRQVPYEQYF; CDR3nt: TGTGCCAGCAGCAGACAGGTACCCTACGAGCAGTACTTC
j_gene: TRBJ2-2; d_gene: TRBD2; abundance: few; v_gene: TRBV15; CDR3aa: CATSESGRHTGELFF; CDR3nt: TGTGCCACCAGCGAAAGCGGGAGACACACCGGGGAGCTGTTTTTT
j_gene: TRBJ2-1; d_gene: TRBD1; abundance: -; v_gene: TRBV12-3/TRBV12-4; CDR3aa: CASNRGYNEQFF; CDR3nt: TGTGCCAGCAACAGGGGATACAATGAGCAGTTCTTC
j_gene: TRBJ2-3; d_gene: -; abundance: once; v_gene: TRBV7-8; CDR3aa: CASSSASNTQYF; CDR3nt: TGTGCCAGCAGCTCAGCCAGTAATACGCAGTATTTT
j_gene: TRBJ2-1; d_gene: -; abundance: -; v_gene: TRBV20-1; CDR3aa: CSADLGYYNEQFF; CDR3nt: TGCAGTGCTGACCTAGGGTACTACAATGAGCAGTTCTTC
j_gene: TRBJ2-3; d_gene: TRBD2; abundance: many; v_gene: TRBV11-2; CDR3aa: CASSLAGGPDTQYF; CDR3nt: TGCGCCAGCAGCTTAGCGGGGGGCCCAGATACGCAGTATTTT
j_gene: TRBJ2-5; d_gene: TRBD2; abundance: few; v_gene: TRBV9; CDR3aa: CASSVGASGGTQETQYF; CDR3nt: TGTGCCAGCAGCGTAGGGGCTAGCGGGGGGACACAAGAGACCCAGTACTTC
j_gene: TRBJ2-3; d_gene: -; abundance: few; v_gene: TRBV7-2; CDR3aa: CASSRRLDTDTQYF; CDR3nt: TGTGCCAGCAGCCGACGATTGGACACAGATACGCAGTATTTT
j_gene: TRBJ2-7; d_gene: TRBD1; abundance: many; v_gene: TRBV5-1; CDR3aa: CASSSGTGAYEQYF; CDR3nt: TGTGCCAGCAGCTCCGGGACAGGGGCTTACGAGCAGTACTTC
j_gene: TRBJ1-4; d_gene: TRBD1; abundance: -; v_gene: TRBV6-6; CDR3aa: CASSYSIGRTGTATNEKLFF; CDR3nt: TGTGCCAGCAGTTACTCGATAGGTCGGACAGGGACTGCAACTAATGAAAAACTGTTTTTT
j_gene: TRBJ2-1; d_gene: TRBD2; abundance: few; v_gene: TRBV20-1; CDR3aa: CSASSLAGGHNEQFF; CDR3nt: TGCAGTGCTAGTTCCTTAGCGGGAGGGCACAATGAGCAGTTCTTC
j_gene: TRBJ2-2; d_gene: -; abundance: many; v_gene: TRBV4-1; CDR3aa: CASSRGGSTGELFF; CDR3nt: TGCGCCAGCAGCCGAGGGGGGAGCACCGGGGAGCTGTTTTTT
j_gene: TRBJ2-3; d_gene: TRBD1; abundance: -; v_gene: TRBV12-3/TRBV12-4; CDR3aa: CASSQDRETDTQYF; CDR3nt: TGTGCCAGCAGCCAGGACAGGGAGACAGATACGCAGTATTTT
j_gene: TRBJ1-2; d_gene: -; abundance: -; v_gene: TRBV12-3/TRBV12-4; CDR3aa: CASSFAGRANYGYTF; CDR3nt: TGTGCCAGCAGTTTCGCGGGGCGAGCTAACTATGGCTACACCTTC
j_gene: TRBJ2-1; d_gene: -; abundance: -; v_gene: TRBV5-1; CDR3aa: CASSHGRQPSYNEQFF; CDR3nt: TGCGCCAGCAGCCACGGACGACAGCCATCCTACAATGAGCAGTTCTTC
j_gene: TRBJ2-5; d_gene: -; abundance: -; v_gene: TRBV9; CDR3aa: CASSVVEGSSETQYF; CDR3nt: TGTGCCAGCAGCGTAGTTGAGGGGTCGAGTGAGACCCAGTACTTC
j_gene: TRBJ2-7; d_gene: TRBD1; abundance: few; v_gene: TRBV10-3; CDR3aa: CAISEPGQGVEEQYF; CDR3nt: TGTGCCATCAGTGAGCCGGGACAGGGTGTTGAAGAGCAGTACTTC
j_gene: TRBJ2-2; d_gene: TRBD1; abundance: few; v_gene: TRBV6-5; CDR3aa: CASSPPRTGGTGELFF; CDR3nt: TGTGCCAGCAGTCCCCCCCGGACAGGGGGAACCGGGGAGCTGTTTTTT
j_gene: TRBJ1-1; d_gene: TRBD1; abundance: -; v_gene: TRBV20-1; CDR3aa: CSARPNRGRVAEAFF; CDR3nt: TGCAGTGCTAGGCCGAACAGGGGTAGGGTGGCTGAAGCTTTCTTT
j_gene: TRBJ1-1; d_gene: -; abundance: -; v_gene: TRBV29-1; CDR3aa: CSVVVRGDTEAFF; CDR3nt: TGCAGCGTTGTTGTGCGGGGAGACACTGAAGCTTTCTTT
j_gene: TRBJ2-1; d_gene: TRBD1; abundance: -; v_gene: TRBV20-1; CDR3aa: CSASRTGGGGNEQFF; CDR3nt: TGCAGTGCTAGCCGGACAGGGGGTGGAGGCAATGAGCAGTTCTTC
j_gene: TRBJ2-7; d_gene: -; abundance: -; v_gene: TRBV5-6; CDR3aa: CASSPVQNPYYEQYF; CDR3nt: TGTGCCAGCAGCCCCGTCCAAAACCCCTACTACGAGCAGTACTTC
j_gene: TRBJ2-1; d_gene: -; abundance: -; v_gene: TRBV24-1; CDR3aa: CATSALTGRQRNNEQFF; CDR3nt: TGTGCCACCAGTGCCCTTACGGGGCGGCAGAGAAACAATGAGCAGTTCTTC
j_gene: TRBJ1-2; d_gene: -; abundance: -; v_gene: TRBV4-1; CDR3aa: CASSQDLSAGYTF; CDR3nt: TGCGCCAGCAGCCAAGATCTGAGCGCTGGCTACACCTTC
j_gene: TRBJ1-2; d_gene: TRBD1; abundance: few; v_gene: TRBV5-1; CDR3aa: CASSPGQGWPEGYTF; CDR3nt: TGCGCCAGCAGCCCGGGACAGGGGTGGCCTGAAGGCTACACCTTC
j_gene: TRBJ2-3; d_gene: TRBD2; abundance: few; v_gene: TRBV27; CDR3aa: CASGKRDLGSGTQYF; CDR3nt: TGTGCCAGCGGCAAGCGGGATTTAGGTTCGGGTACGCAGTATTTT
j_gene: TRBJ2-2; d_gene: -; abundance: -; v_gene: TRBV24-1; CDR3aa: CATSDYGSGLFF; CDR3nt: TGTGCCACCAGTGATTATGGAAGCGGGCTGTTTTTT
j_gene: TRBJ1-3; d_gene: -; abundance: few; v_gene: TRBV4-1; CDR3aa: CASSQDLTGRGNTIYF; CDR3nt: TGCGCCAGCAGCCAAGACCTAACGGGACGAGGAAACACCATATATTTT
j_gene: TRBJ2-7; d_gene: TRBD1; abundance: -; v_gene: TRBV19; CDR3aa: CASRETGGSYEQYF; CDR3nt: TGTGCCAGCCGAGAGACAGGGGGTTCCTACGAGCAGTACTTC
j_gene: TRBJ2-5; d_gene: TRBD2; abundance: few; v_gene: TRBV5-5; CDR3aa: CASSLDGLAGETQYF; CDR3nt: TGTGCCAGCAGCTTGGACGGACTAGCGGGAGAGACCCAGTACTTC
j_gene: TRBJ2-7; d_gene: TRBD1; abundance: few; v_gene: TRBV6-2/TRBV6-3; CDR3aa: CASSYFDRDYEQYF; CDR3nt: TGTGCCAGCAGTTACTTCGACAGGGACTACGAGCAGTACTTC
j_gene: TRBJ2-7; d_gene: TRBD2; abundance: -; v_gene: TRBV5-6; CDR3aa: CASSYLSGSGEQYF; CDR3nt: TGTGCCAGCAGCTATCTTAGCGGGAGTGGTGAGCAGTACTTC
j_gene: TRBJ1-1; d_gene: -; abundance: -; v_gene: TRBV5-1; CDR3aa: CASSTGTTASTEAFF; CDR3nt: TGCGCCAGCAGCACCGGGACAACCGCGAGTACTGAAGCTTTCTTT
j_gene: TRBJ2-7; d_gene: -; abundance: few; v_gene: TRBV27; CDR3aa: CASSPSGLRASSYEQYF; CDR3nt: TGTGCCAGCAGTCCCTCAGGACTGCGGGCGAGCTCCTACGAGCAGTACTTC
j_gene: TRBJ1-2; d_gene: -; abundance: -; v_gene: TRBV12-3/TRBV12-4; CDR3aa: CASSFQPDFYGYTF; CDR3nt: TGTGCCAGCAGTTTTCAGCCCGATTTCTATGGCTACACCTTC
j_gene: TRBJ2-1; d_gene: TRBD2; abundance: -; v_gene: TRBV5-6; CDR3aa: CASTPLGLAGGSSYNEQFF; CDR3nt: TGTGCCAGCACCCCCCTCGGGCTAGCGGGAGGGAGCTCCTACAATGAGCAGTTCTTC
j_gene: TRBJ1-3; d_gene: TRBD1; abundance: -; v_gene: TRBV20-1; CDR3aa: CSAREGQGTGNTIYF; CDR3nt: TGCAGTGCTAGAGAGGGACAGGGGACTGGAAACACCATATATTTT